These 3 T cell receptor beta chains came from one sample sequenced in a study of cytomegalovirus exposure and HLA in healthy donors. PCR primers comprised 60 Vbeta and 13 Jbeta primers. Sequencing was performed with immunoSEQ multiplex PCR; in TCRdb, only in-frame clones are kept and a portion is missing. The sample lists under 200,000 clones, around 80% occurring once. The sample consisted of PBMCs. The source is a woman under 40 in good health and CMV-seropositive.

The CDR3 coding sequence is TGTGCCAGTAGATCCCGGGGGGATAGCAATCAGCCCCAGCATTTT. Translation gives CASRSRGDSNQPQHF. This chain links TRBV19 with TRBJ1-5; weak D call: TRBD1 (5 bases). Trimming left V 6 bases short and J 0 bases short, with 12 bases between. The CDR3 consists of 15 residues. Germline V CDR1 and CDR2: LNHDA, SQIVND (reference sequence).

The chain combines TRBV27 with TRBJ2-2, with 8 bases lining up with TRBD1. This CDR3 comprises 15 residues. Germline lookup yields CDR1 MNHEY and CDR2 SMNVEV (reference sequence). The V gene end was trimmed by 1 base and the J gene end by 4 bases; junction bases not matched to a gene: 2. CDR3 region: CASSLWGTGTGELFF. CDR3 nucleotides: TGTGCCAGCAGTTTATGGGGGACAGGCACCGGGGAGCTGTTTTTT.

The gene calls are TRBV4-3 and TRBJ1-6; unclear D gene. The CDR3 length is 16 residues. Per the germline V gene, CDR1 is LGHNA and CDR2 is YSLEER. Trimming removed 2 bases from V and 6 bases from J, with 14 bases in between. CDR3 amino acids: CASSQKASSGNSPLHF. The CDR3 nucleotides read TGCGCCAGCAGCCAAAAGGCCTCCTCGGGTAATTCACCCCTCCACTTT.